This T cell receptor (beta chain) was identified in a study of blood T cell repertoires in COVID-19. On the study more broadly: PBMCs, B-cell-depleted T cells, or T cells provided the cDNA or gDNA that made up the material.

Germline values: CDR1 LGHDT, CDR2 YNNKEL (reference sequence). The V gene end was trimmed by 1 base and the J gene end by 4 bases; junction bases not matched to a gene: 5. The CDR3 has 15 amino acids. As originally analysed: Quantification of nucleated cells was approximated via reference gene primer amplification. Sequencing used immunoSEQ multiplex PCR; TCRdb keeps in-frame clones, though not all of them. V and J calls and clone size come straight from that table; D and trimming were deduced from the DNA. The sample has approximately 310,000 clones; 85% are singletons. The sample consisted of PBMCs or T cells enriched from blood (not recorded which). The gene calls are TRBV3-1 (or the pseudogene TRBV3-2) and TRBJ1-2, with 8 bases fitting TRBD1. This TCR came from a woman aged 30 to 39 who had been exposed to COVID-19. Written as DNA, the CDR3 is TGTGCCAGCAGCCAAGCGGACAGGGTTGCCTATGGCTACACCTTC. Translating it yields CASSQADRVAYGYTF.